This TCR beta chain originates from a study of radiotherapy plus CTLA-4 blockade in lung cancer. Method: immunoSEQ multiplex PCR; TCRdb's copy keeps in-frame clones and lacks some. The sample records tens of thousands of clones, about 80% being singletons. The clonotype was recovered from a human donor with non-small cell lung cancer who had a complete response to radiotherapy plus ipilimumab. Source: peripheral blood, taken from a patient treated with radiotherapy plus ipilimumab.

The CDR3 is CASSQAGTAGNTIYF. For the CDR3, the DNA is TGTGCCAGCAGCCAAGCAGGGACGGCTGGAAACACCATATATTTT. The V gene is TRBV7-2, the J gene TRBJ1-3; possibly TRBD1 for D (5 bases). Trimming stripped 5 bases from V and 2 bases from J, with 13 bases between. CDR3 length equals 15 residues. Per germline, CDR1 SGHTA and CDR2 FQGNSA.